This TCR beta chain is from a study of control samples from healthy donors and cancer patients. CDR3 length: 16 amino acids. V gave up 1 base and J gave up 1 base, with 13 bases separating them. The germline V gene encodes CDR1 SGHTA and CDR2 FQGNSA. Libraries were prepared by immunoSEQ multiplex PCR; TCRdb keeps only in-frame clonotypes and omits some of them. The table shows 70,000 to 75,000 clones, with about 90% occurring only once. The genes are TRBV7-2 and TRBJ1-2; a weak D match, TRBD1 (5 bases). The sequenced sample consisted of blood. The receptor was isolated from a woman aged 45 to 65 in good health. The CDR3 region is CASSLGGGDLNYGYTF. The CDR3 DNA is TGTGCCAGCAGCTTAGGGGGCGGAGACCTTAACTATGGCTACACCTTC.